The 7 T cell receptor beta chains below come from one sample, sequenced in a study of shared clonotypes between healthy human individuals. Assay used: immunoSEQ multiplex PCR; TCRdb lists only in-frame clones, some missing. The sample lists some 790,000 clones, roughly 72% occurring once. Sequencing was done on a sample of memory CD4+ T cells sorted from blood. Subset of the sample: CD45RA-negative fraction. The receptors come from a woman in her twenties or thirties in good health.

V and J are TRBV28 and TRBJ2-6; 8 bases map to TRBD1. Unmatched junction bases numbered 19, after V lost 5 bases and J lost 1 base. Germline CDR1 and CDR2: MDHEN and SYDVKM. The CDR3 sequence is 21 residues long. CDR3 sequence reads: CASSTYWPDGQGRSGANVLTF. CDR3 nucleotide sequence: TGTGCCAGCAGTACTTACTGGCCGGACGGACAGGGCCGATCTGGGGCCAACGTCCTGACTTTC.

For this clone: It may be a read error: a sequence one base away is much more abundant. V and J are TRBV7-8 and TRBJ1-1; D gene unclear. This CDR3 region has 13 residues. The germline V gene encodes CDR1 SGHVS and CDR2 FQNEAQ. V was pared by 1 base and J by 0 bases, with 3 bases between. The CDR3 DNA follows: TGTGCCAGCAGCTTAGAGATGAACACTGAAGCTTTCTTT. Translated, it gives CASSLEMNTEAFF.

This rearrangement joins TRBV29-1 to TRBJ1-3, with D hard to call. V lost 7 bases, J lost 0 bases, and 10 bases lay in between. Germline assignment: CDR1 SQVTM and CDR2 ANQGSEA. The CDR3 length is 13 residues. CDR3 DNA: TGCAGCGCTGTACGAGACTCTGGAAACACCATATATTTT. Translation gives CSAVRDSGNTIYF.

The chain combines TRBV7-9 with TRBJ1-1, with D perhaps matching TRBD1 (5 bases). V dropped 1 base and J dropped 1 base, with 10 bases sitting between them. This CDR3 contains 15 residues. The germline V gene has CDR1 SEHNR and CDR2 FQNEAQ (reference sequence). CDR3: CASSLEGTSNTEAFF. The CDR3, as DNA: TGTGCCAGCAGCTTAGAAGGGACCTCGAACACTGAAGCTTTCTTT.

The chain employs TRBV5-1 and TRBJ1-4, with D maybe TRBD1 (5 bases). This CDR3 region has 15 residues. CDR1 is SGHRS and CDR2 is YFSETQ in the germline V gene. The V gene lost 2 bases and the J gene lost 1 base, with 9 bases spanning the gap. The CDR3 spells CASSFRAGTNEKLFF. DNA for the CDR3: TGCGCCAGCAGCTTCAGGGCAGGAACTAATGAAAAACTGTTTTTT.

This clone was counted once. V and J are TRBV7-6 and TRBJ2-3; 10 positions match TRBD2. Trimming took 6 bases from V and 1 from J; bases not matched to a gene: 4. This CDR3 comprises 15 residues. Germline assignment: CDR1 SGHVS and CDR2 FNYEAQ. The CDR3 bases are TGTGCCAGCAGTCCTAGCGGGAGCCGCACAGATACGCAGTATTTT. It is translated as CASSPSGSRTDTQYF.

CDR3 region: CASSEMRGAFF. CDR3 bases: TGCGCCAGCAGTGAGATGAGGGGAGCTTTCTTT. V gene TRBV10-2 combines with J gene TRBJ1-1; D possibly corresponds to TRBD1 (5 bases). The CDR3 has 11 amino acids. Germline V lookup: CDR1 WSHSY, CDR2 SAAADI. V was shortened by 2 bases and J by 10 bases, with 8 bases between the two germline ends.